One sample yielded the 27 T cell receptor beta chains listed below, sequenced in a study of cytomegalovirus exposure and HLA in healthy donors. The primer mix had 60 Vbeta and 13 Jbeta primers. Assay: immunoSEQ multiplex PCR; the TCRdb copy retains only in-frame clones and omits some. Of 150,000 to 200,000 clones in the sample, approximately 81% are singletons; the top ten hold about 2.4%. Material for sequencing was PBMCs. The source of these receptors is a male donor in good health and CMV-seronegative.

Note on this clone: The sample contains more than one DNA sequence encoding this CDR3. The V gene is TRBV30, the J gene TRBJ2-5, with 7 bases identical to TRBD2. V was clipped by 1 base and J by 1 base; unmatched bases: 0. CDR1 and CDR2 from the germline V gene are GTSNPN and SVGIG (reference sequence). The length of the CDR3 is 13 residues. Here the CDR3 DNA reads TGTGCCTGGAGTGGGACTAGCCAAGAGACCCAGTACTTC. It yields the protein CAWSGTSQETQYF.

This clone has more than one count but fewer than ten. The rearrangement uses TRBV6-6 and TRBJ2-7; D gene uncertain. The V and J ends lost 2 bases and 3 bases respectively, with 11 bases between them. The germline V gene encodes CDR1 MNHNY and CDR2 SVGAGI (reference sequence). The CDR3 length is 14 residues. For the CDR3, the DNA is TGTGCCAGCAGTTACCGAGGTGCAGACTACGAGCAGTACTTC. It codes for CASSYRGADYEQYF.

CDR3 protein: CASSSNTAFQETQYF. The CDR3 DNA follows: TGTGCCAGCAGCTCCAACACAGCATTTCAAGAGACCCAGTACTTC. The V and J genes are TRBV5-5 and TRBJ2-5; D unclear. The germline CDR1 and CDR2 sequences are SGHKS and YYEKEE (reference sequence). This CDR3 comprises 15 residues. Trimming took off 3 bases at V and 2 bases at J, with 14 bases between the two ends.

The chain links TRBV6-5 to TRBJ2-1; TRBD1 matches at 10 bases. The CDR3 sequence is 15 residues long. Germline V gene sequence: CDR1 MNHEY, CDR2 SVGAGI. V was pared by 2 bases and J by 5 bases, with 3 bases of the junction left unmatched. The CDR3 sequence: CASSYPGQGNNEQFF. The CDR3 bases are TGTGCCAGCAGTTACCCGGGACAGGGGAACAATGAGCAGTTCTTC.

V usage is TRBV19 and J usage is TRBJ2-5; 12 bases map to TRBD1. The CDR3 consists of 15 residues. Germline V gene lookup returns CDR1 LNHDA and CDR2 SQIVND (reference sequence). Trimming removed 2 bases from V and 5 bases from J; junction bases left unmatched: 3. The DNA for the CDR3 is TGTGCCAGTAGTATAAGGGACAGGGGGCTGGAGACCCAGTACTTC. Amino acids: CASSIRDRGLETQYF.

The CDR3 region is CASSFFYTGVNEQFF. CDR3 coding DNA: TGTGCCAGCAGTTTCTTTTACACAGGGGTCAATGAGCAGTTCTTC. V is TRBV28 and J is TRBJ2-1; 7 nucleotides match TRBD1. The CDR3 spans 15 residues. Germline lookup yields CDR1 MDHEN and CDR2 SYDVKM. V lost 3 bases to trimming and J lost 6 bases; unmatched junction nucleotides: 8.

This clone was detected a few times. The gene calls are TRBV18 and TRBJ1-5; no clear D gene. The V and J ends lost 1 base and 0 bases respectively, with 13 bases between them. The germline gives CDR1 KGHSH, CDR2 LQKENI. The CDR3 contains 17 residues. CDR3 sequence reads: CASSPRAAADSNQPQHF. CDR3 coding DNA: TGTGCCAGCTCACCACGGGCAGCTGCTGATAGCAATCAGCCCCAGCATTTT.

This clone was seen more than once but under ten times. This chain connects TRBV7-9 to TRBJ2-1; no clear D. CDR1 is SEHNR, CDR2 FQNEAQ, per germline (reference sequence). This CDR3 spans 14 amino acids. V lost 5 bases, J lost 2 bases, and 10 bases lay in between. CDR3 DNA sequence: TGTGCCAGCAGCCCCGGTGGTACCTACAATGAGCAGTTCTTC. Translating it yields CASSPGGTYNEQFF. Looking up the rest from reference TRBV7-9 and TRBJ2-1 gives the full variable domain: DTGVSQNPRHKITKRGQNVTFRCDPISEHNRLYWYRQTLGQGPEFLTYFQNEAQLEKSRLLSDRFSAERPKGSFSTLEIQRTEQGDSAMYLCASSPGGTYNEQFFGPGTRLTVL.

As DNA, the CDR3 is TGTGCCAGCAGTCCGGACAGGGTTTCGGACACCATATATTTT. Residues: CASSPDRVSDTIYF. The V call is TRBV7-7, the J call TRBJ1-3, with 8 bases fitting TRBD1. The CDR3 is 14 amino acids. From germline, CDR1 is SSHAT and CDR2 FNYEAQ (reference sequence). V lost 6 bases, J lost 8 bases, and 9 bases stayed unmatched.

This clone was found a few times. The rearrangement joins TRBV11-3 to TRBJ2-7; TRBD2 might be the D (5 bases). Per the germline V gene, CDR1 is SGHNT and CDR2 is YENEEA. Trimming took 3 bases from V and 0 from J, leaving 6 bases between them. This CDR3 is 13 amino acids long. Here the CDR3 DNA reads TGTGCCAGCAGCTTCGGGGTCTCCTACGAGCAGTACTTC. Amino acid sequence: CASSFGVSYEQYF.

The CDR3 bases are TGTGCCAGCAGCTTGCCGCCCGGGACAGACTATGGCTACACCTTC. Protein sequence: CASSLPPGTDYGYTF. V usage is TRBV5-4 and J usage is TRBJ1-2, with 7 bases matching TRBD1. This CDR3 has 15 amino acids. With V trimmed by 1 base and J by 3 bases, 6 bases remained unmatched. Per the germline V gene, CDR1 is SGHNT and CDR2 is YYREEE (reference sequence).

The CDR3 sequence is CASSLQGLGSYEQYF. The DNA of the CDR3 is TGTGCCAGCAGTTTACAGGGATTAGGCTCCTACGAGCAGTACTTC. The chain joins TRBV27 to TRBJ2-7; TRBD1 might be the D (5 bases). V was trimmed by 2 bases and J by 0 bases, leaving 11 bases between them. In germline, CDR1 is MNHEY, CDR2 SMNVEV (reference sequence). This CDR3 has 15 amino acids.

In nucleotides, the CDR3 is TGTGCCAGCAGCCTAGCGGGAGTTGCATACAATGAGCAGTTCTTC. Residues: CASSLAGVAYNEQFF. The rearrangement links TRBV28 to TRBJ2-1; 10 bases agree with TRBD2. Germline V CDR1 and CDR2: MDHEN, SYDVKM. J gave up 4 bases and V 6 bases, and 6 bases lay outside the gene matches. There are 15 residues in the CDR3.

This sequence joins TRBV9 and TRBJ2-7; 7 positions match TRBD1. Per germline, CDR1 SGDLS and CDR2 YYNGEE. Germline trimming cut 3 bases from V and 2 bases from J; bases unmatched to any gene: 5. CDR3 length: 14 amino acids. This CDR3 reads CASSAGTEAYEQYF. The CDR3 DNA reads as TGTGCCAGCAGCGCGGGGACAGAGGCCTACGAGCAGTACTTC.

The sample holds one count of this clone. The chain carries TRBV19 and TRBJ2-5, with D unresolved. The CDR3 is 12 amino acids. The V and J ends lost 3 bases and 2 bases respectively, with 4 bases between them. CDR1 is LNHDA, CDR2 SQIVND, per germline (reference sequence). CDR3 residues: CASSIQQETQYF. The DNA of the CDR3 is TGTGCCAGTAGTATCCAGCAAGAGACCCAGTACTTC.

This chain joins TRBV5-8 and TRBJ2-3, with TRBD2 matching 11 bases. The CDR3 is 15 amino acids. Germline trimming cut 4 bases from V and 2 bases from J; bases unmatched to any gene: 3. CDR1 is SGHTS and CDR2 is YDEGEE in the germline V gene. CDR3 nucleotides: TGTGCCAGCAGCCCGACTAGCGGGATCACAGATACGCAGTATTTT. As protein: CASSPTSGITDTQYF.

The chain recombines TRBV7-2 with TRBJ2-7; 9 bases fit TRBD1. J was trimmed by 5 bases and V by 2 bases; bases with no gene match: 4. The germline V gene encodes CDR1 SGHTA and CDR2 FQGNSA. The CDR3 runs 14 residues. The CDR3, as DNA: TGTGCCAGCAGCTTAAACAGGGGGCACGACGAGCAGTACTTC. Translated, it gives CASSLNRGHDEQYF.

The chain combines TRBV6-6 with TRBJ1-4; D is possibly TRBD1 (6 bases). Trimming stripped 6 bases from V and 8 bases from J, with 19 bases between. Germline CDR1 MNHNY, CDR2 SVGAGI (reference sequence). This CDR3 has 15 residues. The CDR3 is CASSQAGGLEEKLFF. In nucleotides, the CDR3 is TGTGCCAGCAGCCAGGCGGGGGGCCTGGAGGAAAAACTGTTTTTT.

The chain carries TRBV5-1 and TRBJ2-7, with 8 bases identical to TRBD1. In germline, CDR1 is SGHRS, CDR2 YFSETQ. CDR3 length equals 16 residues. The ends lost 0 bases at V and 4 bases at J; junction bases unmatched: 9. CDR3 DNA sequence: TGCGCCAGCAGCTTGGGGGCAGGGGGCGCGGGGTACGAGCAGTACTTC. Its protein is CASSLGAGGAGYEQYF.

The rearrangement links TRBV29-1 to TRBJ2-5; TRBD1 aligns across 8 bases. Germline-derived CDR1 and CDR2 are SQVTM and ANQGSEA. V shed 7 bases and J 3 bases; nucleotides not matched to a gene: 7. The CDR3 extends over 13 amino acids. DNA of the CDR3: TGCAGCGCCAAGGACAGGGAAGAAGAGACCCAGTACTTC. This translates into CSAKDREEETQYF.

The CDR3 bases are TGTGCCTGGAGTTATGACAGGAATAATTCACCCCTCCACTTT. This sequence encodes CAWSYDRNNSPLHF. The gene calls are TRBV30 and TRBJ1-6; a possible D gene is TRBD1 (6 bases). V was clipped by 2 bases and J by 5 bases, with 10 bases between them. The CDR3 consists of 14 residues. CDR1 GTSNPN and CDR2 SVGIG come from the germline V gene (reference sequence).

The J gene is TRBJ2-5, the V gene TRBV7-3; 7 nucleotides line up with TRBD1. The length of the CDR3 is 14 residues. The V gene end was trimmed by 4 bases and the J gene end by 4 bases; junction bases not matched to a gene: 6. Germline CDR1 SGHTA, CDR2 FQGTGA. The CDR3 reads CASSSGQVGETQYF. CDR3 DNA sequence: TGTGCCAGCAGCTCCGGACAGGTCGGAGAGACCCAGTACTTC.

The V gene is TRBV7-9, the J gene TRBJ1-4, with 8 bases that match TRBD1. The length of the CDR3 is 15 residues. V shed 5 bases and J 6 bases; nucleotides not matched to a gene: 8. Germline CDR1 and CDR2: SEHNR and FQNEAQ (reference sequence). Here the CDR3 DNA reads TGTGCCAGCAGCAGACGGACAGGGTATGATGAAAAACTGTTTTTT. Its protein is CASSRRTGYDEKLFF.

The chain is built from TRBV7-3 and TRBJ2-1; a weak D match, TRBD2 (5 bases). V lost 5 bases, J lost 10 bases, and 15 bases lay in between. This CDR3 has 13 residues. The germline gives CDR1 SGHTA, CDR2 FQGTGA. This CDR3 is CASSVDGVGEQFF. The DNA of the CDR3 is TGTGCCAGCAGCGTCGACGGGGTTGGGGAGCAGTTCTTC.

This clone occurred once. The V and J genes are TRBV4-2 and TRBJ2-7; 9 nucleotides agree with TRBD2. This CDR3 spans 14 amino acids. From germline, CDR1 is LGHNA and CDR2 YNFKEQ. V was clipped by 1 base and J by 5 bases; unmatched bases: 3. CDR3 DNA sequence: TGTGCCAGCAGCCAAGTTGTAGCGGGAGACGAGCAGTACTTC. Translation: CASSQVVAGDEQYF.

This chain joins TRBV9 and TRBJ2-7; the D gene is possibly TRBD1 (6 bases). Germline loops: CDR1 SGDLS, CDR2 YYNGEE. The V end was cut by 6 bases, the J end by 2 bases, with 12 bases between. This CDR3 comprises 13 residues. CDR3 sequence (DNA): TGTGCCAGCACTAACAGGGCTACCTACGAGCAGTACTTC. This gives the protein CASTNRATYEQYF.

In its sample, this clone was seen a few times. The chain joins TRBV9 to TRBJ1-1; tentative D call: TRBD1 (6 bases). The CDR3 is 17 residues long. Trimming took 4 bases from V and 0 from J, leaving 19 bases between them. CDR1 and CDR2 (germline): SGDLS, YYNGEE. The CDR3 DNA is TGTGCCAGCAGCCCCGCCTATCGTGGGGGCATGAACACTGAAGCTTTCTTT. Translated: CASSPAYRGGMNTEAFF.